This TCR beta chain appears in the sequencing data of a study of blood T cell repertoires in COVID-19. At the level of the study: Researchers got acute and convalescent COVID-19 samples from the United States, Italy and Spain. PBMCs, B-cell-depleted T cells, or T cells were the source of the cDNA or gDNA that made up the material.

TCRdb's table, derived via immunoSEQ multiplex PCR, lists solely in-frame clones and lacks some. In the table there are some 300,000 clones, around nine tenths of which are singletons. The CDR3 sequence is 13 residues long. Germline-derived CDR1 and CDR2 are LNHDA and SQIVND (reference sequence). V was clipped by 10 bases and J by 6 bases; unmatched bases: 8. V and J are TRBV19 and TRBJ1-2, with 10 bases identical to TRBD1. The clonotype originates from a woman in her sixties or seventies in a cohort exposed to, infected with or recovered from COVID-19 (not recorded which). Material for sequencing was PBMCs or T cells enriched from blood (not recorded which). CDR3 protein: CATSLDRGHGYTF. CDR3 nucleotides: TGTGCCACTTCCCTCGACAGGGGGCATGGCTACACCTTC.